What follows are 8 T cell receptor beta chains derived from one specimen sequenced in a study of T cell responses to AZD1222 COVID-19 vaccine. The repertoire was sequenced with immunoSEQ multiplex PCR; TCRdb's copy has only in-frame clones and lacks some. The repertoire includes roughly 130,000 clones, more than 90% of them detected once, and about 3.2% sits in the top ten. The source material was peripheral blood, sampled on day 0 of AZD1222 vaccination. These receptors all come from an adult in good health.

The chain links TRBV28 to TRBJ1-2; tentative D call: TRBD1 (5 bases). The V gene lost 8 bases and the J gene lost 4 bases, with 20 bases spanning the gap. The CDR3 loop spans 15 amino acids. Germline CDR1 MDHEN, CDR2 SYDVKM. DNA for the CDR3: TGTGCCAGCGCCCAAGGTTGGCGGGGGTCCTATGGCTACACCTTC. Amino acid sequence: CASAQGWRGSYGYTF.

V gene TRBV12-3 or TRBV12-4 combines with J gene TRBJ2-4; perhaps D is TRBD1 or TRBD2 (5 bases each). Trimming removed 4 bases at V and 12 bases at J, with 16 bases between. This CDR3 region has 13 residues. Here the CDR3 reads CASSWSGDGTQYF. DNA for the CDR3: TGTGCCAGCAGTTGGTCCGGGGACGGTACTCAGTACTTC.

In nucleotides, the CDR3 is TGTGCCAGCTCCCGACGGGAGTTGAACACTGAAGCTTTCTTT. It is translated as CASSRRELNTEAFF. The chain couples TRBV5-4 to TRBJ1-1; the D is unclear. Germline V gene data show CDR1 as SGHNT and CDR2 as YYREEE (reference sequence). CDR3 length equals 14 residues. Between the trimmed V and J ends, which lost 7 bases and 0 bases, there was a span of 13 bases.

The V and J genes are TRBV30 and TRBJ2-7; 7 bases line up with TRBD2. In germline, CDR1 is GTSNPN, CDR2 SVGIG (reference sequence). V was pared by 6 bases and J by 2 bases, with 4 bases of the junction left unmatched. CDR3 length equals 12 residues. CDR3 in amino acids: CACLAVAYEQYF. The DNA for the CDR3 is TGTGCCTGCCTAGCGGTCGCCTACGAGCAGTACTTC.

In this sample, this clone turned up once. The V and J genes are TRBV9 and TRBJ2-5; 8 bases are shared with TRBD2. V lost 0 bases, J lost 5 bases, and 9 bases stayed unmatched. The CDR3 is 16 amino acids. In germline, CDR1 is SGDLS, CDR2 YYNGEE. In DNA, the CDR3 is TGTGCCAGCAGCGTAGGCCCTAGCGGGCAGGGGGAGACCCAGTACTTC. Its protein product is CASSVGPSGQGETQYF. The whole variable domain, filled in from reference TRBV9 and TRBJ2-5, reads DSGVTQTPKHLITATGQRVTLRCSPRSGDLSVYWYQQSLDQGLQFLIQYYNGEERAKGNILERFSAQQFPDLHSELNLSSLELGDSALYFCASSVGPSGQGETQYFGPGTRLLVL.

This clone was seen only once. The CDR3 is CASSLNVVYEQYF. The CDR3 DNA reads TGTGCCAGCAGCTTAAACGTAGTTTACGAGCAGTACTTC. The V and J genes are TRBV5-6 and TRBJ2-7; D not certain. The CDR3 contains 13 residues. CDR1 is SGHDT and CDR2 is YYEEEE in the germline V gene. Trimming took off 2 bases at V and 4 bases at J, with 10 bases between the two ends.

The genes are TRBV4-3 and TRBJ2-2; unclear D gene. The V gene lost 5 bases and the J gene lost 3 bases, with 10 bases spanning the gap. The CDR3 length is 14 residues. Germline CDR1 and CDR2: LGHNA and YSLEER. The DNA of the CDR3 is TGCGCCAGCAGCTCACACCCCGACACCGGGGAGCTGTTTTTT. Translated: CASSSHPDTGELFF.

V gene TRBV7-3 combines with J gene TRBJ2-5; D is possibly TRBD1 (5 bases). The germline V gene has CDR1 SGHTA and CDR2 FQGTGA. The CDR3 spans 15 residues. Trimming shortened V by 5 bases and J by 7 bases, and 20 bases separated the two germline ends. DNA of the CDR3: TGTGCCAGCAGCCCCAATCCAGGGTCCGGTGGGACCCAGTACTTC. Protein product: CASSPNPGSGGTQYF.